This T cell receptor (beta chain) originates from a study of T cell responses to AZD1222 COVID-19 vaccine. Points on this clone: Its antigen is undetermined.

Findings and limits, study-wide: Baseline seropositivity occurred in only a handful of AZD1222 recipients.

Generated by immunoSEQ multiplex PCR, the TCRdb table keeps only in-frame clones and is missing some. This table holds roughly 140,000 clones, about 93% found once. The source was peripheral blood, collected on day 0 of AZD1222 vaccination. This sequence originates from an adult in good health.

The CDR3 region is CASRNQGAGEKLFF. CDR3 DNA sequence: TGTGCCAGCAGGAACCAGGGGGCGGGGGAAAAACTGTTTTTT. The genes are TRBV6-5 and TRBJ1-4, with 8 nucleotides matching TRBD1. The CDR3 is 14 amino acids. Unmatched junction bases numbered 8, after V lost 6 bases and J lost 8 bases. Germline values: CDR1 MNHEY, CDR2 SVGAGI.